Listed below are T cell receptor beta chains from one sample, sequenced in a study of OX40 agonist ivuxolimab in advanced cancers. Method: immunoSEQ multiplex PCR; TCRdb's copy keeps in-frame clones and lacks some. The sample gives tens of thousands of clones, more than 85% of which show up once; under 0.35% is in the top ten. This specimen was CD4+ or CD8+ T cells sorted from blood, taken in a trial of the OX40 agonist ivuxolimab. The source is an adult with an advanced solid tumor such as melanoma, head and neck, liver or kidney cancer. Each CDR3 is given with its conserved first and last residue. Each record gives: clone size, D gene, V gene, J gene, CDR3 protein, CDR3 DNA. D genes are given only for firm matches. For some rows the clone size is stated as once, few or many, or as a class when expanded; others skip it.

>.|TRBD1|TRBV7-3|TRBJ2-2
CASRRQGATGELFF
TGTGCCAGCAGGCGGCAGGGGGCCACCGGGGAGCTGTTTTTT
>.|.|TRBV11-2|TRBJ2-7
CASSLGAAAYEQYF
TGTGCCAGCAGCTTAGGGGCCGCGGCCTACGAGCAGTACTTC
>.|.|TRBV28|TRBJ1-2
CASWGANYGYTF
TGTGCCAGTTGGGGCGCTAACTATGGCTACACCTTC
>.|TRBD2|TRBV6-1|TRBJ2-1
CASSETGGSYNEQFF
TGTGCCAGCAGTGAAACGGGAGGGTCCTACAATGAGCAGTTCTTC
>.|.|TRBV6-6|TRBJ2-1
CASNSVDSLQRQFF
TGTGCCAGCAACAGTGTGGACTCCCTCCAACGGCAGTTCTTC
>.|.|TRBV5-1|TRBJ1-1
CASSQGTMNTEAFF
TGCGCCAGCAGCCAGGGGACAATGAACACTGAAGCTTTCTTT
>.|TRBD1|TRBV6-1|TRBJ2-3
CASSAEQGDSTDTQYF
TGTGCCAGCAGTGCCGAACAGGGGGACAGCACAGATACGCAGTATTTT
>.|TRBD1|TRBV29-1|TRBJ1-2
CSVVGQGGGYTF
TGCAGCGTTGTAGGGCAGGGGGGTGGCTACACCTTC
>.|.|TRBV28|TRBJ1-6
CASSLVTALSPLHF
TGTGCCAGCAGTTTGGTGACAGCTTTGTCACCCCTCCACTTT
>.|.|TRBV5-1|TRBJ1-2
CASSLGGVANYGYTF
TGCGCCAGCAGCTTGGGAGGGGTAGCTAACTATGGCTACACCTTC
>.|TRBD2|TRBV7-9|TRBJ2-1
CASSFTSGPGNEQFF
TGTGCCAGCAGCTTTACTAGCGGACCTGGGAATGAGCAGTTCTTC
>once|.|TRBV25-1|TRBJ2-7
CASSDPRLPYEQYF
TGTGCCAGCAGTGACCCACGCCTTCCATACGAGCAGTACTTC
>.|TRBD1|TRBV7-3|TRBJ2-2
CASGRQGASTGELFF
TGTGCCAGCGGTAGACAGGGGGCGAGCACCGGGGAGCTGTTTTTT
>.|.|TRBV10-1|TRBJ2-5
CAKEAQETQYF
TGCGCCAAGGAGGCTCAGGAGACCCAGTACTTC
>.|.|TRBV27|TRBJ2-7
CASRSGHPYEQYF
TGTGCCAGCAGATCGGGACACCCCTACGAGCAGTACTTC
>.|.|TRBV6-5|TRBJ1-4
CASSYSNHGSGEKLFF
TGTGCCAGCAGTTACTCGAATCATGGGAGCGGTGAAAAACTGTTTTTT
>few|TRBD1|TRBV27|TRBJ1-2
CASSLASGTGYGYTF
TGTGCCAGCAGTTTAGCTTCCGGGACAGGGTATGGCTACACCTTC
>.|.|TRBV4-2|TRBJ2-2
CASSPLGGANTGELFF
TGTGCCAGCAGCCCTCTAGGGGGGGCGAACACCGGGGAGCTGTTTTTT
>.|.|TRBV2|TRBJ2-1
CASRVGLANNEQFF
TGTGCCAGCAGGGTGGGCCTAGCGAACAATGAGCAGTTCTTC
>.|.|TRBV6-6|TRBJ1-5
CASSYLNQPQHF
TGTGCCAGCAGTTACCTCAATCAGCCCCAGCATTTT
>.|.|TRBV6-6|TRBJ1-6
CASSYSRMAYNSPLHF
TGTGCCAGCAGTTACAGCAGGATGGCCTATAATTCACCCCTCCACTTT
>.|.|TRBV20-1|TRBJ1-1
CSARRTDGAFF
TGCAGTGCTAGAAGGACCGATGGAGCTTTCTTT
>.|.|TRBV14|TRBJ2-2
CASSQDEGVSDTGELFF
TGTGCCAGCAGCCAAGATGAAGGAGTAAGCGACACCGGGGAGCTGTTTTTT
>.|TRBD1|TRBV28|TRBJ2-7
CASRPSGTGSYEQYF
TGTGCCAGCAGACCCTCCGGGACAGGGTCCTACGAGCAGTACTTC
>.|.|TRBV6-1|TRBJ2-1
CASSEEWRVSYNEQFF
TGTGCCAGCAGTGAAGAGTGGCGGGTCTCCTACAATGAGCAGTTCTTC
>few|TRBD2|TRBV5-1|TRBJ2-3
CASRLGGTSGSTDTQYF
TGCGCCAGCAGGCTCGGGGGGACTAGCGGATCCACAGATACGCAGTATTTT
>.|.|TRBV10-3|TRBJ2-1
CAISGARGEGDNEQFF
TGTGCCATCAGTGGGGCTAGGGGCGAGGGTGACAATGAGCAGTTCTTC
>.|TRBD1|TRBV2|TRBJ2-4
CASSQHRGGIQYF
TGTGCCAGCAGCCAACACAGGGGTGGGATTCAGTACTTC
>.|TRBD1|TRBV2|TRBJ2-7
CASSGLRQGADEQYF
TGTGCCAGCAGTGGGCTGAGACAGGGGGCGGACGAGCAGTACTTC
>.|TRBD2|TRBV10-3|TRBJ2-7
CAISEFGSGGLAASYEQYF
TGTGCCATCAGTGAGTTCGGGTCCGGGGGACTAGCGGCTTCCTACGAGCAGTACTTC
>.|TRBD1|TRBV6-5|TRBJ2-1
CASRETGGRSFF
TGTGCCAGCAGAGAGACAGGGGGCAGAAGCTTCTTC
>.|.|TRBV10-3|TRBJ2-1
CAISGHRKPGERDSYNEQFF
TGTGCCATCAGTGGGCACAGGAAGCCAGGGGAGCGGGACTCCTACAATGAGCAGTTCTTC
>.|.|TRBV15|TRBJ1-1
CATSRVGGMGMNTEAFF
TGTGCCACCAGCAGAGTTGGGGGGATGGGAATGAACACTGAAGCTTTCTTT
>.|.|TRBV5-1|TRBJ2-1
CASSPGLGSYNEQFF
TGCGCCAGCAGCCCGGGACTTGGCTCCTACAATGAGCAGTTCTTC
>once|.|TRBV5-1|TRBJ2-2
CASSLVGEWNTGELFF
TGCGCCAGCAGCTTGGTAGGGGAGTGGAACACCGGGGAGCTGTTTTTT
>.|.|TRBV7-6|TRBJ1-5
CASSLDEGDQPQHF
TGTGCCAGCAGCTTAGACGAGGGAGATCAGCCCCAGCATTTT
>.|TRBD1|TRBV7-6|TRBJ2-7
CASSLWGTGGVPYEQYF
TGTGCCAGCAGCTTATGGGGGACAGGGGGGGTCCCCTACGAGCAGTACTTC
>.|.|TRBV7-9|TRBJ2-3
CASSSGTSFTDTQYF
TGTGCCAGCAGCTCCGGGACTTCTTTCACAGATACGCAGTATTTT
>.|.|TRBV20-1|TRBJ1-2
CSASMDGYTF
TGCAGTGCTAGCATGGATGGCTACACCTTC
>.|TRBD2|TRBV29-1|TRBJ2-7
CSVVTSRSSYEQYF
TGCAGCGTTGTGACTAGCCGAAGCTCCTACGAGCAGTACTTC
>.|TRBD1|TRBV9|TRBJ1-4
CASSALQGAQEKLFF
TGTGCCAGCAGCGCCTTACAGGGGGCGCAGGAAAAACTGTTTTTT
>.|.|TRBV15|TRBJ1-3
CATSRGASSSGNTIYF
TGTGCCACCAGCAGAGGGGCAAGTAGCTCTGGAAACACCATATATTTT
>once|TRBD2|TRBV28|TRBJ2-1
CASSLAPGLAPSYNEQFF
TGTGCCAGCAGTTTAGCCCCGGGACTAGCGCCATCCTACAATGAGCAGTTCTTC
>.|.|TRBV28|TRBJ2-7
CASSLRPGTSYEQYF
TGTGCCAGCAGTTTAAGACCCGGGACAAGCTACGAGCAGTACTTC
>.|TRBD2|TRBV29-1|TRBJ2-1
CSVWASSGRANEQFF
TGCAGCGTTTGGGCTTCTAGCGGGAGGGCCAATGAGCAGTTCTTC
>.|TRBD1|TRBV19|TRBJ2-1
CASTPTDRGHDEQFF
TGTGCCAGTACCCCAACCGACAGGGGGCATGATGAGCAGTTCTTC
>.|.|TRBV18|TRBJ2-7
CASSTGASYEQYF
TGTGCCAGCTCAACCGGGGCCTCCTACGAGCAGTACTTC
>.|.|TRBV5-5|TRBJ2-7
CASAPSFRELLYEQYF
TGTGCCAGCGCCCCGTCCTTCCGGGAGTTATTATACGAGCAGTACTTC
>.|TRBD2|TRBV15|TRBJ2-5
CATSRVAGGDETQYF
TGTGCCACCAGCAGAGTCGCGGGAGGGGACGAGACCCAGTACTTC
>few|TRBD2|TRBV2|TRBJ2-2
CASSEASGGNTGELFF
TGTGCCAGCAGTGAAGCGAGCGGGGGGAACACCGGGGAGCTGTTTTTT
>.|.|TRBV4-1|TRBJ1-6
CASSQDQGRSPLHF
TGCGCCAGCAGCCAAGATCAGGGTCGCTCACCCCTCCACTTT
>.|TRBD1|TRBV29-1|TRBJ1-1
CSGDRGMGTEAFF
TGCAGCGGGGACAGGGGAATGGGCACTGAAGCTTTCTTT
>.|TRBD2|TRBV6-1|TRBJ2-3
CASSEVGLAGGSITDTQYF
TGTGCCAGCAGTGAAGTGGGGCTAGCGGGAGGATCCATCACAGATACGCAGTATTTT